The rows below give T cell receptor beta chains drawn from one sample of a study of regulatory T cells in long-lasting Graves disease. TCRdb reprocessed the multiplex PCR reads via MiXCR and lists one record per CDR3 protein. The sample holds hundreds of thousands of distinct CDR3 sequences, around 16% seen once. This specimen consisted of peripheral blood mononuclear cells (PBMCs), obtained at new diagnosis, from a patient treated with antithyroid drugs. The receptors originated from a female donor with Graves disease. CDR3s include the opening cysteine and the closing phenylalanine or tryptophan. The D gene is left open where the match is weak. The size of a clone is reported for some rows only, either as once, few or many, or as a class for expanded clones.

TRBJ2-2 TRBD1 few TRBV4-1 CASSQTVYDRGYSGELFF TGCGCCAGCAGCCAGACGGTCTATGACAGGGGGTACTCCGGGGAGCTGTTTTTT
TRBJ2-2 TRBD1 many TRBV30 CAWRGGQANTGELFF TGTGCCTGGAGGGGGGGACAGGCGAACACCGGGGAGCTGTTTTTT
TRBJ2-3 TRBD2 . TRBV20-1 CSARPRTSGRSTDTQYF TGCAGTGCCCGGCCGAGGACTAGCGGGAGGAGCACAGATACGCAGTATTTT
TRBJ1-6 . many TRBV3-1 CASTNRNSPLHF TGTGCCAGCACCAACCGTAATTCACCCCTCCACTTT
TRBJ2-1 TRBD2 . TRBV12-3/TRBV12-4 CASSPEIGLAGGPGEQFF TGTGCCAGCAGTCCGGAAATAGGACTAGCGGGGGGGCCGGGTGAGCAGTTCTTC
TRBJ1-1 . many TRBV3-1 CASSPEGGNTEAFF TGTGCCAGCAGCCCTGAGGGAGGGAACACTGAAGCTTTCTTT
TRBJ1-6 . many TRBV28 CASSLGGFDSPLHF TGTGCCAGCAGTTTAGGGGGGTTCGACTCACCCCTCCACTTT
TRBJ1-1 . many TRBV2 CASTRGANTEAFF TGTGCCAGCACGCGGGGGGCCAACACTGAAGCTTTCTTT
TRBJ2-3 . few TRBV19 CASRDIATGRTDTQYF TGTGCCAGCCGGGACATCGCAACCGGACGCACAGATACGCAGTATTTT
TRBJ2-1 TRBD1 . TRBV7-9 CASSPFFRTGGTDEQFF TGTGCCAGCAGCCCATTTTTTAGGACAGGGGGTACCGATGAGCAGTTCTTC
TRBJ2-1 . . TRBV25-1 CATGLHPEQFF TGTGCCACCGGTCTGCATCCAGAGCAGTTCTTC
TRBJ2-2 . many TRBV6-2/TRBV6-3 CASTNPPRSTNTGELFF TGTGCCAGCACTAACCCCCCTCGGTCAACGAACACCGGGGAGCTGTTTTTT
TRBJ1-1 . many TRBV4-1 CASSQITTVTEAFF TGCGCCAGCAGCCAAATAACGACAGTTACTGAAGCTTTCTTT
TRBJ2-3 TRBD2 many TRBV10-3 CATTAGGSDTQYF TGTGCCACAACAGCGGGGGGTTCAGATACGCAGTATTTT
TRBJ2-7 TRBD1 . TRBV27 CASRPPGMDRGMF TGTGCCAGCAGGCCCCCCGGTATGGACAGGGGGATGTTC
TRBJ1-2 TRBD1 many TRBV3-1 CASSRKGAGYGYTF TGTGCCAGCAGCCGAAAGGGGGCCGGCTATGGCTACACCTTC
TRBJ2-2 . few TRBV9 CASSVAWTDPLPTGELFF TGTGCCAGCAGCGTAGCTTGGACAGACCCCCTCCCCACCGGGGAGCTGTTTTTT
TRBJ1-4 . many TRBV13 CASSLWANEKLFF TGTGCCAGCAGCTTATGGGCTAATGAAAAACTGTTTTTT
TRBJ1-2 TRBD1 many TRBV5-1 CASSNRQGSAGGYTF TGCGCCAGCAGCAACCGACAGGGCAGTGCGGGCGGCTACACCTTC
TRBJ2-1 TRBD2 many TRBV7-9 CASSFSGWGAGGLWNEQFF TGTGCCAGCAGCTTTTCTGGGTGGGGAGCGGGAGGGCTATGGAATGAGCAGTTCTTC
TRBJ2-7 . many TRBV4-1 CASSQAAGYGYEQYF TGCGCCAGCAGCCAAGCGGCAGGGTACGGGTACGAGCAGTACTTC
TRBJ2-6 . few TRBV9 CASSVVRGGGVGANVLTF TGTGCCAGCAGCGTAGTAAGAGGTGGAGGGGTTGGGGCCAACGTCCTGACTTTC
TRBJ2-6 . many TRBV5-6 CASSLVWWEAGANVLTF TGTGCCAGCAGCCTCGTTTGGTGGGAGGCTGGGGCCAACGTCCTGACTTTC
TRBJ2-5 TRBD2 few TRBV6-2/TRBV6-3 CASSPGTSAGETRYF TGTGCCAGCAGTCCAGGGACTAGCGCGGGAGAGACCCGGTACTTC
TRBJ1-6 . . TRBV7-9 CASSPSGGSSGSPLHF TGTGCCAGCAGCCCTAGCGGGGGGTCCTCTGGTTCACCCCTCCACTTT
TRBJ2-1 . few TRBV6-1 CALGQGSYNEQFF TGTGCCTTGGGGCAGGGGTCCTACAATGAGCAGTTCTTC
TRBJ2-5 TRBD1 few TRBV6-1 CASRLGTGAHQETQYF TGTGCCAGCAGACTCGGGACAGGAGCTCACCAAGAGACCCAGTACTTC
TRBJ2-5 . many TRBV18 CASSPDQETQYF TGTGCCAGCTCACCCGACCAAGAGACCCAGTACTTC
TRBJ1-2 . many TRBV3-1 CASSQDSPGDSGYTF TGTGCCAGCAGCCAAGATTCCCCGGGGGATAGTGGCTACACCTTC
TRBJ1-6 . . TRBV5-6 CASSLDRQGVSPLHF TGTGCCAGCAGCTTGGACCGGCAGGGTGTTTCACCCCTCCACTTT
TRBJ2-7 TRBD1 . TRBV7-2 CASRLDRGRSYEQYF TGTGCCAGCAGACTTGACAGGGGCAGGTCCTACGAGCAGTACTTC
TRBJ2-1 TRBD2 few TRBV6-2/TRBV6-3 CASSPLAGAGVPEQFF TGTGCCAGCAGTCCACTAGCGGGGGCCGGGGTTCCTGAGCAGTTCTTC
TRBJ1-2 . many TRBV7-2 CASSNPGRGDGYTF TGTGCCAGCAGCAACCCCGGCCGAGGAGATGGCTACACCTTC
TRBJ1-2 . many TRBV9 CASSFTGQSNYGYTF TGTGCCAGCAGCTTCACCGGACAGAGCAACTATGGCTACACCTTC
TRBJ1-5 . many TRBV28 CASSDASTGHNQPQHF TGTGCCAGCAGTGATGCTTCGACGGGGCACAATCAGCCCCAGCATTTT
TRBJ1-6 . . TRBV4-1 CASSHTQQGYNSPLHF TGCGCCAGCAGCCATACACAACAGGGCTATAATTCACCCCTCCACTTT
TRBJ2-7 TRBD2 few TRBV28 CASSYSNGRAYEQYF TGTGCCAGCAGTTACTCGAATGGGAGGGCCTACGAGCAGTACTTC
TRBJ2-1 TRBD2 many TRBV7-3 CASRRASGSNEQFF TGTGCCAGCAGAAGGGCTAGCGGGAGTAATGAGCAGTTCTTC
TRBJ2-1 . few TRBV7-3 CASSQSRQDVQFF TGTGCCAGCAGCCAGTCCCGACAAGATGTGCAGTTCTTC
TRBJ2-2 . many TRBV2 CASSLSGANTGELFF TGTGCCAGCAGCTTATCGGGGGCGAACACCGGGGAGCTGTTTTTT
TRBJ2-2 TRBD1 few TRBV27 CASSFLRLDRGRVGELFF TGTGCCAGCAGTTTCCTCCGATTGGACAGGGGGCGAGTCGGGGAGCTGTTTTTT
TRBJ2-2 TRBD1 few TRBV12-3/TRBV12-4 CASSAPGTGSTGELFF TGTGCCAGCAGTGCCCCCGGGACAGGGTCCACCGGGGAGCTGTTTTTT
TRBJ1-2 . . TRBV29-1 CSVEVFPGYTF TGCAGCGTTGAAGTGTTCCCTGGCTACACCTTC
TRBJ1-1 . . TRBV4-1 CAASQGPLNTEAFF TGCGCCGCTTCCCAGGGACCGCTGAACACTGAAGCTTTCTTT
TRBJ2-1 . many TRBV28 CASSLGDGRYNEQFF TGTGCCAGCAGTTTAGGGGATGGACGATACAATGAGCAGTTCTTC
TRBJ1-2 . . TRBV3-1 CASSRTGLNYGYTF TGTGCCAGCAGCCGGACGGGACTTAACTATGGCTACACCTTC
TRBJ2-1 . few TRBV12-3/TRBV12-4 CASSAGTHTGEQFF TGTGCCAGCAGTGCCGGGACTCATACCGGGGAGCAGTTCTTC
TRBJ1-5 . . TRBV19 CASSIYEVRRPQHF TGTGCCAGTAGTATTTATGAGGTACGCCGGCCCCAGCATTTT
TRBJ1-2 . many TRBV5-1 CASSFQMPGYGYTF TGCGCCAGCAGCTTCCAGATGCCAGGGTATGGCTACACCTTC
TRBJ2-7 . many TRBV20-1 CSAPPGAADLAYEQYF TGCAGTGCTCCCCCGGGGGCAGCGGACCTCGCCTACGAGCAGTACTTC
TRBJ2-7 TRBD2 many TRBV4-2 CASSQVIAGGRSEQYF TGTGCCAGCAGCCAGGTTATAGCGGGGGGACGAAGCGAGCAGTACTTC
TRBJ2-3 TRBD2 . TRBV7-3 CASSSGTRDTQYF TGTGCCAGCAGTTCCGGGACTAGGGATACGCAGTATTTT
TRBJ2-3 . many TRBV9 CASSPTGRTDTQYF TGTGCCAGCAGTCCAACAGGGCGCACAGATACGCAGTATTTT